This T cell receptor (beta chain) derives from a study of beta chain features in type 1 diabetes (dated by TCRdb to the late 2010s). Background for the entire study: Mean age, gender distribution, total cell number and subset yield did not differ between patients and healthy donors. Across all samples, approximately 98,000,000 sorted cells were examined, and cell number per subset correlated strongly with RNA yield. The study compared TCRB repertoires of sorted circulating CD4+ T cell subsets between recently diagnosed type 1 diabetes patients and matched healthy donors. Whereas all 30 or so donors provided naive and central memory subsets, regulatory and stem cell-like memory subsets were isolated from just 8 patients and roughly eight healthy donors.

The entire isolated RNA was reverse transcribed using the High Capacity cDNA Reverse Transcription Kit, and thus expressed TCRB transcripts were sequenced. Deep immunoSEQ sequencing was applied to naive, central memory and regulatory T cell samples, giving an average of about 3.4 million total reads per sample. Sorted cells were lysed in RLT buffer, and RNA was extracted using DNase-treated RNeasy Micro or Mini kits according to cell number. Each cell subset was processed on its own to prevent cross-contamination, while patient and healthy donor samples were processed together. TCRB sequences were amplified from cDNA with the immunoSEQ multiplex PCR, producing 87-bp fragments spanning the CDR3 region. Amplicons were sequenced on the Illumina HiSeq platform. The authors' analysis ran thus. PCR bias was computationally corrected using synthetic template baselines, reads within Hamming distance 2 were collapsed, and singletons that could not be merged were discarded. Reads were aligned against IMGT to assign V, D and J genes, CDR3 length and insertions or deletions at six rearrangement sites. Within each subset, clonotype counts were normalized to the number of sorted cells before true diversity and Gini coefficients were calculated with the tcR R package. The overlap coefficient, calculated on TCRB nucleotide sequences, was used to quantify repertoire sharing. Out-of-frame TCRB sequences from naive cells were analyzed as a proxy for the pre-selection repertoire. In TCRdb, the immuneACCESS table is reduced to in-frame sequences with V and J assigned. These tables do not hold every clone; where another copy was compared, an unresolved V gene accounts for under half, and the others remain unexplained. V, J and clone size are those of that table, while D and trimming were read from the DNA. Here the sample has 620,000 or so clones; roughly a sixth occur a single time. The ten top clones hold 0.09% to 0.095% of the sample.

Notes on this clone: Its antigen is currently not known. No base quality values were provided; no much bigger clone lies one nucleotide off.

Each donor gave one peripheral blood draw, around 100 mL on average, collected into heparinised tubes. A BD FACSAria II and a panel including CD45RO, CCR7, CD25, CD127, CD95 and CD27 were used to sort naive, central memory, regulatory and stem cell-like memory CD4+ T cells. Purity was above 95% for every sorted population. PBMCs were isolated immediately by Lymphoprep density gradient centrifugation and stained directly without culture. To minimize batch effects, samples were stained and sorted in pairs, one healthy donor with one patient per experiment. Study-level results and caveats: In all four CD4+ subsets, TCRB CDR3 length was moderately but significantly shorter in type 1 diabetes patients. Because cDNA was sequenced instead of genomic DNA, highly expressing activated cells could be over-represented, though the groups showed no difference in activation or CD3 levels. Naive, central memory and regulatory TCRB repertoires appeared to be more similar among patients than among healthy donors. PCR might favor shorter templates, but patient and control samples were amplified and corrected together, so any skew would affect both groups equally. HLA sub-analyses involved small numbers of individuals, so any influence of HLA type on TCRB rearrangement remained unresolved. Patients with type 1 diabetes made fewer insertions and deleted more nucleotides at VDJ recombination sites, implying thymic rearrangement abnormalities.

From cysteine to phenylalanine, the CDR3 is 14 amino acids long. Only the CDR3 DNA stays, 42 bases, in frame from base 1. CDR1 and CDR2 are read off the germline V gene (reference sequence) as SEHNR and FQNEAQ. V sheds 4 bases and J sheds 12 bases, leaving 22 bases between their ends. The sequence was collected from a man between 18 and 29 years old in good health. The sequencing input was naive CD4+ T cells from blood. The cell subset or site label, as the study defines it: true naive CD4+ T cells. Recombination linked TRBV7-9 to TRBJ2-7; the D region possibly corresponds to TRBD1 (6 bases align). Here the CDR3 is given as CASSSREQGLPRYF. The DNA sequence is given as TGTGCCAGCAGCTCTCGTGAGCAGGGGCTACCGAGGTACTTC. The variable domain in full, with residues beyond the CDR3 obtained from the reference TRBV7-9 and TRBJ2-7 genes, is DTGVSQNPRHKITKRGQNVTFRCDPISEHNRLYWYRQTLGQGPEFLTYFQNEAQLEKSRLLSDRFSAERPKGSFSTLEIQRTEQGDSAMYLCASSSREQGLPRYFGPGTRLTVT.